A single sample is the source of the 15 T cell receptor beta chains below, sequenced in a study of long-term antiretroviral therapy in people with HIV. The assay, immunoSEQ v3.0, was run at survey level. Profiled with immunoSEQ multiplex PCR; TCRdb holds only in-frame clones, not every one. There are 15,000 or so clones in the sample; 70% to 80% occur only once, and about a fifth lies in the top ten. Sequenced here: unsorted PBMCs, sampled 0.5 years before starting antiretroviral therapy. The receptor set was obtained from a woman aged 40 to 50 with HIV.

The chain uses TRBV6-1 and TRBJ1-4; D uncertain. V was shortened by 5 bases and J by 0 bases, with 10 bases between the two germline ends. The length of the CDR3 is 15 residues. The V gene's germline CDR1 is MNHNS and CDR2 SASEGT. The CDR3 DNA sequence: TGTGCCAGCAGTCTGGGATTAGCAACTAATGAAAAACTGTTTTTT. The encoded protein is CASSLGLATNEKLFF.

The CDR3 reads CASSQSGYYGYTF. The CDR3 DNA is TGTGCCAGCAGCCAAAGCGGATACTATGGCTACACCTTC. The chain is built from TRBV14 and TRBJ1-2; D not resolved. Trimming removed 2 bases from V and 3 bases from J, with 7 bases in between. CDR3 size: 13 residues. CDR1 is SGHDN, CDR2 FVKESK, per germline.

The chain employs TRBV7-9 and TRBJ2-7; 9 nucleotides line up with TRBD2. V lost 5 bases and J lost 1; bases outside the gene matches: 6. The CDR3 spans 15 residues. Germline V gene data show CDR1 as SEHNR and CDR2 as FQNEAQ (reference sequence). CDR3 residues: CASSTTSGLSYEQYF. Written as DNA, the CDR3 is TGTGCCAGCAGCACGACTAGCGGTTTATCCTACGAGCAGTACTTC.

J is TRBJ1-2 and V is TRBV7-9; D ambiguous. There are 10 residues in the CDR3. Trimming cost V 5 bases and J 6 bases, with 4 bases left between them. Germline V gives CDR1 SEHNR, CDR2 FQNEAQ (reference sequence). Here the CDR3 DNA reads TGTGCCAGCAGCGAAGATGGCTACACCTTC. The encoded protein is CASSEDGYTF.

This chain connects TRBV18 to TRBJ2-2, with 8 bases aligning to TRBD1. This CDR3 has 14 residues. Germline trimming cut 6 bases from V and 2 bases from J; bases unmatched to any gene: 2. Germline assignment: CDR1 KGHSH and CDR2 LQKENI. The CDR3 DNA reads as TGTGCCAGCTCTTCAGGGGGCAACACCGGGGAGCTGTTTTTT. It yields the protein CASSSGGNTGELFF.

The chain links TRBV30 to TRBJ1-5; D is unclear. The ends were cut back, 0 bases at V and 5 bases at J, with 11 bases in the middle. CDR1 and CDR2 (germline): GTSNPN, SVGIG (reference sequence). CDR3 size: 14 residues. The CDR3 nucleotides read TGTGCCTGGAGTGTGGAACAGTTAGATCAGCCCCAGCATTTT. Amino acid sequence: CAWSVEQLDQPQHF.

CDR3 region: CASSLAIEPSRREQFF. DNA of the CDR3: TGTGCCAGCAGCTTGGCCATAGAACCCTCTAGGCGTGAGCAGTTCTTC. The rearrangement uses TRBV5-6 and TRBJ2-1; no reliable D call. Germline V gene data show CDR1 as SGHDT and CDR2 as YYEEEE. Trimming removed 0 bases from V and 9 bases from J, with 19 bases in between. CDR3 length equals 16 residues.

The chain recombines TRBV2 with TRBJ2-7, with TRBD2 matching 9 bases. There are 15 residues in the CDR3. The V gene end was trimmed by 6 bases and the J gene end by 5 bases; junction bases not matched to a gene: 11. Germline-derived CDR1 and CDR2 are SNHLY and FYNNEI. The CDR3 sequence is CASRILAGVSHEQYF. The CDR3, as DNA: TGTGCCAGCAGGATCTTAGCGGGAGTGAGCCACGAGCAGTACTTC.

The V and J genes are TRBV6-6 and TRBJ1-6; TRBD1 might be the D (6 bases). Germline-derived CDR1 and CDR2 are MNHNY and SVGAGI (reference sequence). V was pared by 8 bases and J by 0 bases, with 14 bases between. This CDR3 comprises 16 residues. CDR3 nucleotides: TGTGCCAGCCGAGGTGGGGGCAGCTCCTATAATTCACCCCTCCACTTT. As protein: CASRGGGSSYNSPLHF.

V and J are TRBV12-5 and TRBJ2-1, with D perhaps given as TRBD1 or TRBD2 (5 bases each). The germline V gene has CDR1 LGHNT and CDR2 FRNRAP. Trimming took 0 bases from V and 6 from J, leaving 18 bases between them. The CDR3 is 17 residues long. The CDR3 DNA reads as TGTGCTAGTGGTTTGGTACGTCCAGGGATGGGAGCCAATGAGCAGTTCTTC. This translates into CASGLVRPGMGANEQFF.

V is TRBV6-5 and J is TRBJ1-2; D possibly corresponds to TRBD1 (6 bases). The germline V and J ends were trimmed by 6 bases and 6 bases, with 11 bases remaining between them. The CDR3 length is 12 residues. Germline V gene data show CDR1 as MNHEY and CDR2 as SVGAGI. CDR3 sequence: CASRGRGDGYTF. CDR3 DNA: TGTGCCAGCAGGGGCAGGGGAGATGGCTACACCTTC.

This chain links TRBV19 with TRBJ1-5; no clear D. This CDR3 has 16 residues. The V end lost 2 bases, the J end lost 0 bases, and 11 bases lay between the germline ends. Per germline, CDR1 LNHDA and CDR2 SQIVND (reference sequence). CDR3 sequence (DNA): TGTGCCAGTAGTATATTTACCGGGTATAGCAATCAGCCCCAGCATTTT. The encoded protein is CASSIFTGYSNQPQHF.

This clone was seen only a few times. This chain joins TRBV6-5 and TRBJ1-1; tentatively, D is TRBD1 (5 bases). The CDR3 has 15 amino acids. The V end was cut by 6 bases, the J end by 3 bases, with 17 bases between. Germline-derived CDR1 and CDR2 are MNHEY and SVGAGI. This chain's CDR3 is CASRTHQGLYTEAFF. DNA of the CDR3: TGTGCCAGCAGAACTCATCAGGGTCTATACACTGAAGCTTTCTTT.

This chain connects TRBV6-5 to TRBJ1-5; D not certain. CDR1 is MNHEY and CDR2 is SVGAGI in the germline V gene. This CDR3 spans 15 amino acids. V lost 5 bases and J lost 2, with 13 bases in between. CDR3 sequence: CASSHDPSGNQPQHF. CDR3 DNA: TGTGCCAGCAGTCACGACCCCTCGGGCAATCAGCCCCAGCATTTT.

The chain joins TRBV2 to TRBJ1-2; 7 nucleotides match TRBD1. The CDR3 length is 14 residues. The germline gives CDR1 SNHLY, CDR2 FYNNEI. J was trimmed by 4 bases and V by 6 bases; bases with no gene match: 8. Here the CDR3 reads CASSATGVSYGYTF. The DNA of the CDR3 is TGTGCCAGCAGCGCAACAGGGGTTAGCTATGGCTACACCTTC.